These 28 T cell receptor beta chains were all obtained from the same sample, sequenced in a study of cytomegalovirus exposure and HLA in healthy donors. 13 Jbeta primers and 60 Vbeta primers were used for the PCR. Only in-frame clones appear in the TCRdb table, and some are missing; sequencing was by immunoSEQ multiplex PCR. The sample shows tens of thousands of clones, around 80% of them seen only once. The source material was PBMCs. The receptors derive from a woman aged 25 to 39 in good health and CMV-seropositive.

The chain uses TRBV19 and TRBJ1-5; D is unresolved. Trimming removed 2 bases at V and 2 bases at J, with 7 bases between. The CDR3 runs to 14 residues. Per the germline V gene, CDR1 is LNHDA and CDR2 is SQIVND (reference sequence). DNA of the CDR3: TGTGCCAGTAGTATAAGAGGGCGCAATCAGCCCCAGCATTTT. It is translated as CASSIRGRNQPQHF. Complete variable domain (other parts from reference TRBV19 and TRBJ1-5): DGGITQSPKYLFRKEGQNVTLSCEQNLNHDAMYWYRQDPGQGLRLIYYSQIVNDFQKGDIAEGYSVSREKKESFPLTVTSAQKNPTAFYLCASSIRGRNQPQHFGDGTRLSIL.

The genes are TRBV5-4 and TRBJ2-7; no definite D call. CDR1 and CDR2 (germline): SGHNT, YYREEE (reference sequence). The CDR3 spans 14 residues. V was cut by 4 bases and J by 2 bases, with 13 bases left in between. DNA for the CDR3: TGTGCCAGCAGCCCGGGTCCCCCGGCCTACGAGCAGTACTTC. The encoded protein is CASSPGPPAYEQYF.

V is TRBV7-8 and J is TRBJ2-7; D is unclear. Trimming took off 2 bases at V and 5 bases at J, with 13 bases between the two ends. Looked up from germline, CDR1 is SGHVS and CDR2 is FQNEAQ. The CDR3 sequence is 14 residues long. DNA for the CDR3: TGTGCCAGCAGCTTATCAGGCCCCCTCGACGAGCAGTACTTC. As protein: CASSLSGPLDEQYF.

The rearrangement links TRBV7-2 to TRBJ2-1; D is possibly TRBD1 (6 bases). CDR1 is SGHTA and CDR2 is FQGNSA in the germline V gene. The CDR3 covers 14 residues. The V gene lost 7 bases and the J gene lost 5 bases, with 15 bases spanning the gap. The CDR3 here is CASTLSAGDNEQFF. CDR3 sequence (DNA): TGTGCCAGCACCCTTAGTGCAGGGGACAATGAGCAGTTCTTC.

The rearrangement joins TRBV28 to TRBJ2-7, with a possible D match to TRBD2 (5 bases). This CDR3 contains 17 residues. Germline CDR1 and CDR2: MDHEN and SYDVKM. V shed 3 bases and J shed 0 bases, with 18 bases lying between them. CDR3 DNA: TGTGCCAGCAGTTTTAAACTCGCGGGCGAGGGCTCCTACGAGCAGTACTTC. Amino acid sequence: CASSFKLAGEGSYEQYF. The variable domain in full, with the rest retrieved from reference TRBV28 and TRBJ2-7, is DVKVTQSSRYLVKRTGEKVFLECVQDMDHENMFWYRQDPGLGLRLIYFSYDVKMKEKGDIPEGYSVSREKKERFSLILESASTNQTSMYLCASSFKLAGEGSYEQYFGPGTRLTVT.

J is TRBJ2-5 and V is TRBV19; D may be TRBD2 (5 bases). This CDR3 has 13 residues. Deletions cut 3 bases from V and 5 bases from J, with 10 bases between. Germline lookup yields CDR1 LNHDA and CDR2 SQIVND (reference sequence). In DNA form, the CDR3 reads TGTGCCAGTAGTATTAGGCGAGGGGAGACCCAGTACTTC. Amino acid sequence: CASSIRRGETQYF.

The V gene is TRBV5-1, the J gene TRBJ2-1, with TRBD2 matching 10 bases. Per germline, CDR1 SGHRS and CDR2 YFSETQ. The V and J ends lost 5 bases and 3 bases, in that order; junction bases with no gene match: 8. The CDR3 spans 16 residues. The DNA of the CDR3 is TGCGCCAGCAGTGCCGGGACTAGCGCGATCTACAATGAGCAGTTCTTC. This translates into CASSAGTSAIYNEQFF. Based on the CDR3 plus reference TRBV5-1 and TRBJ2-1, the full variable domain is KAGVTQTPRYLIKTRGQQVTLSCSPISGHRSVSWYQQTPGQGLQFLFEYFSETQRNKGNFPGRFSGRQFSNSRSEMNVSTLELGDSALYLCASSAGTSAIYNEQFFGPGTRLTVL.

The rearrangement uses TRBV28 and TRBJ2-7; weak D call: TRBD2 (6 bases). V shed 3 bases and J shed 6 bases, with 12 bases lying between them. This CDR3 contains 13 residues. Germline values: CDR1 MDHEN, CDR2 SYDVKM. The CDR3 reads CASSFGRGVEQYF. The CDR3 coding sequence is TGTGCCAGCAGTTTCGGGAGAGGGGTCGAGCAGTACTTC. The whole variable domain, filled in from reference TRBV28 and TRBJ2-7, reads DVKVTQSSRYLVKRTGEKVFLECVQDMDHENMFWYRQDPGLGLRLIYFSYDVKMKEKGDIPEGYSVSREKKERFSLILESASTNQTSMYLCASSFGRGVEQYFGPGTRLTVT.

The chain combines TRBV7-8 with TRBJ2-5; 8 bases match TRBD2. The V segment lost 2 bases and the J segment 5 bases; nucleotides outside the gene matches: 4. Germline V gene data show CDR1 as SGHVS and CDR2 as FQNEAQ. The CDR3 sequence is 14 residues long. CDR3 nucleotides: TGTGCCAGCAGCTTACTAGCGGGTCGCGAGACCCAGTACTTC. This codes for CASSLLAGRETQYF.

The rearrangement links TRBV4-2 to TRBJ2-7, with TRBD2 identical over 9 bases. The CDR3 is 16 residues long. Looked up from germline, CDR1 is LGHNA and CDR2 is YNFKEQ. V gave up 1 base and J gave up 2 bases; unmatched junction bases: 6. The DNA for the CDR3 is TGTGCCAGCAGCCAAGTCTGGGCGGGAGGGGCCTACGAGCAGTACTTC. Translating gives CASSQVWAGGAYEQYF.

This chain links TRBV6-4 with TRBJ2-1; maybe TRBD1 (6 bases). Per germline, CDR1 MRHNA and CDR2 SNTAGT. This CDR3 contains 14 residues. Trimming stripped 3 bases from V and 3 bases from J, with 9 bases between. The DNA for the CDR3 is TGTGCCAGCAGTGAGGGACAAGACTACAATGAGCAGTTCTTC. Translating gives CASSEGQDYNEQFF.

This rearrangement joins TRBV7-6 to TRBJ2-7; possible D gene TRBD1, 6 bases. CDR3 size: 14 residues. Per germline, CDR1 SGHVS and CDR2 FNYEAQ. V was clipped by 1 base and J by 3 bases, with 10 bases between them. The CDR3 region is CASSLEGTLYEQYF. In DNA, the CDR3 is TGTGCCAGCAGCTTAGAAGGGACACTCTACGAGCAGTACTTC.

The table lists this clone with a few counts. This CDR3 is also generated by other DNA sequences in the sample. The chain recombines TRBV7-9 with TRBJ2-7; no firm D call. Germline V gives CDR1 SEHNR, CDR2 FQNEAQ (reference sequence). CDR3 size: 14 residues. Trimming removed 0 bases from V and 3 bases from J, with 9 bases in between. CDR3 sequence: CASSLAVSLYEQYF. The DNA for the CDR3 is TGTGCCAGCAGCTTAGCAGTGAGCCTCTACGAGCAGTACTTC.

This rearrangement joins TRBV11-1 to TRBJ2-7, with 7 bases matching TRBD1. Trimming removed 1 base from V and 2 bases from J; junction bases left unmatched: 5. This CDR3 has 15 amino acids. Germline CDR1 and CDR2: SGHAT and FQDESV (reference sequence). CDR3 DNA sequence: TGTGCCAGCAGCTTAGTCGGACAGGCAACCTACGAGCAGTACTTC. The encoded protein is CASSLVGQATYEQYF.

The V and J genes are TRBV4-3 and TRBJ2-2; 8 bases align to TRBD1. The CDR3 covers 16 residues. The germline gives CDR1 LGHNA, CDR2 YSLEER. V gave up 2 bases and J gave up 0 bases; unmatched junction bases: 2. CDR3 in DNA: TGCGCCAGCAGCCAAACGACAGGGGCGAACACCGGGGAGCTGTTTTTT. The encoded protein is CASSQTTGANTGELFF.

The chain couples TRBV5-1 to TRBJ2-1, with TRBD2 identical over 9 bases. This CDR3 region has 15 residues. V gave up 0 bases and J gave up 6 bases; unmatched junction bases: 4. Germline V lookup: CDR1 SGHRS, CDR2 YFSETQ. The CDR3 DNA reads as TGCGCCAGCAGCTTGGGACTAGCGGCTACCAATGAGCAGTTCTTC. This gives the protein CASSLGLAATNEQFF.

The chain's CDR3 is CASSLGGSSGNTIYF. The CDR3 bases are TGTGCCAGCAGCTTAGGAGGTAGCTCTGGAAACACCATATATTTT. V usage is TRBV7-3 and J usage is TRBJ1-3; D not resolved. The CDR3 consists of 15 residues. V shed 2 bases and J shed 0 bases, with 8 bases lying between them. Germline CDR1 reads SGHTA; CDR2 reads FQGTGA.

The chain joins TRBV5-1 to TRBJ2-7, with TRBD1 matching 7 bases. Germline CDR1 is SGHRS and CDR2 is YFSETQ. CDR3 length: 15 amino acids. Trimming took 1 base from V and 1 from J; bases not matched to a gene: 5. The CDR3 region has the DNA TGCGCCAGCAGCTTGAGGCCAGGGGGTTCCTACGAGCAGTACTTC. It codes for CASSLRPGGSYEQYF.

In nucleotides, the CDR3 is TGTGCCAGCAGCTTAATCCGGGGTAGCGGGGAGCTGTTTTTT. The encoded protein is CASSLIRGSGELFF. The chain employs TRBV7-9 and TRBJ2-2, with D maybe TRBD2 (5 bases). Germline V gene lookup returns CDR1 SEHNR and CDR2 FQNEAQ (reference sequence). Trimming stripped 2 bases from V and 7 bases from J, with 11 bases between. The CDR3 is made up of 14 amino acids. The full variable domain, in which reference TRBV7-9 and TRBJ2-2 provide the parts outside the CDR3, is DTGVSQNPRHKITKRGQNVTFRCDPISEHNRLYWYRQTLGQGPEFLTYFQNEAQLEKSRLLSDRFSAERPKGSFSTLEIQRTEQGDSAMYLCASSLIRGSGELFFGEGSRLTVL.

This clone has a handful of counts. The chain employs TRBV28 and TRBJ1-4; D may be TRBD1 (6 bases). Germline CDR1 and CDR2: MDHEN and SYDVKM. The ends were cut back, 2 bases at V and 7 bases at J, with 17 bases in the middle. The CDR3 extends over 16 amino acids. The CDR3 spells CASSLVRGGTGEKLFF. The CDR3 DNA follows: TGTGCCAGCAGTTTAGTTAGAGGGGGTACGGGTGAAAAACTGTTTTTT.

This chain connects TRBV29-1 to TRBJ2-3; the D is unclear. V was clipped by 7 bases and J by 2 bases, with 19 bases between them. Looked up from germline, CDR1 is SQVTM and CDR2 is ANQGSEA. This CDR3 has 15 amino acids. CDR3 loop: CSARPGDTATDTQYF. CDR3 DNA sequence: TGCAGCGCCCGACCCGGTGACACCGCCACAGATACGCAGTATTTT.

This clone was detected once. The DNA of the CDR3 is TGTGCCATCAGTGAGTCGAGGGCGGATGAGCAGTTCTTC. Translated: CAISESRADEQFF. This rearrangement joins TRBV10-3 to TRBJ2-1, with D perhaps matching TRBD2 (5 bases). The germline CDR1 and CDR2 sequences are ENHRY and SYGVKD. Deletions cut 0 bases from V and 8 bases from J, with 8 bases between. This CDR3 is 13 amino acids long.

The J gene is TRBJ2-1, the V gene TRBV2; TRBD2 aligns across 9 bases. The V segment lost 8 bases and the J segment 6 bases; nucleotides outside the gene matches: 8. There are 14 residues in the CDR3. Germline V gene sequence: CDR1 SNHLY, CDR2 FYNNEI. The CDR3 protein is CASVGLARLNEQFF. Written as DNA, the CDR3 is TGTGCCAGCGTGGGACTAGCACGTCTCAATGAGCAGTTCTTC.

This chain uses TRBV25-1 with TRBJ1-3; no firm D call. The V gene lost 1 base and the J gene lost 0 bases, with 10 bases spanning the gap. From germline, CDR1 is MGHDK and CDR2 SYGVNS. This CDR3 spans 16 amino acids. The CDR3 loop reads CASSEFPGTSGNTIYF. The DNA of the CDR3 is TGTGCCAGCAGTGAATTCCCGGGTACCTCTGGAAACACCATATATTTT.

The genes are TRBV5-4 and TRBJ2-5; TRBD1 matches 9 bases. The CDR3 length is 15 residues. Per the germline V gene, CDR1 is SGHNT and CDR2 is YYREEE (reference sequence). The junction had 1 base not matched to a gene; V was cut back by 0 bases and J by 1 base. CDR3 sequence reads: CASSLVDRGQETQYF. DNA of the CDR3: TGTGCCAGCAGCTTGGTGGACAGGGGCCAAGAGACCCAGTACTTC.

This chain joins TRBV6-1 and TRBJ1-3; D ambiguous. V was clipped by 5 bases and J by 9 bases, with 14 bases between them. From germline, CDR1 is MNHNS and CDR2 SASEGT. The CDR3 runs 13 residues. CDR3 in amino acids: CASSLGPEGTIYF. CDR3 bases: TGTGCCAGCAGTTTAGGGCCCGAGGGCACCATATATTTT.

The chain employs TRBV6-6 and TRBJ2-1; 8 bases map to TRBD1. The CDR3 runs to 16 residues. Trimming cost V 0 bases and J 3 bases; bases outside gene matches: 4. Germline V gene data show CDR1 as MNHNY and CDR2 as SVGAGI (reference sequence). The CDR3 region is CASSYSTGASYNEQFF. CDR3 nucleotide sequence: TGTGCCAGCAGTTACTCGACAGGGGCCAGCTACAATGAGCAGTTCTTC.

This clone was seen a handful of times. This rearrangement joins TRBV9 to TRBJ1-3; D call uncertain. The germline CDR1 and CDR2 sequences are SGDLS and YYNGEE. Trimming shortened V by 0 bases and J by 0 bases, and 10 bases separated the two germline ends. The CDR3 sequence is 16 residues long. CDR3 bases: TGTGCCAGCAGCGTAGCCTACAGAAGCTCTGGAAACACCATATATTTT. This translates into CASSVAYRSSGNTIYF.